A single sample is the source of the 11 T cell receptor beta chains below, sequenced in a study of shared clonotypes between healthy human individuals (dated by TCRdb to about 2020). Libraries were built with the immunoSEQ multiplex PCR assay. TCRdb limited this immuneACCESS table to in-frame rearrangements with V and J called. A share of clones is missing; checked studies link under half to unresolved V genes, and the rest is unexplained. This sample has over 2 million clones in its table, and less than 95% of those were observed once. In total, the top ten clones hold 0.37% of the sample. The sequenced sample consisted of naive CD4+ T cells from PBMCs. Read against the paper, the sample's cell subset or site label means: CD45RA+ positively selected. These TCRs come from a man aged 18 to 30 in good health. Some clones in this sample may be carry-over from other donors' samples.

The J gene is TRBJ2-1, the V gene TRBV20-1; D call uncertain. The germline CDR1 and CDR2 sequences are DFQATT and SNEGSKA (reference sequence). CDR3 length: 11 amino acids. Deletions cut 2 bases from V and 6 bases from J, with 5 bases between. The CDR3 is CSARKVNEQFF. CDR3 in DNA: TGCAGTGCTAGAAAAGTCAATGAGCAGTTCTTC.

J is TRBJ2-7 and V is TRBV27; 8 bases match TRBD1. CDR3 length: 15 residues. Trimming at V came to 5 bases and at J to 3 bases, leaving 9 bases not matched to a gene. The germline CDR1 and CDR2 sequences are MNHEY and SMNVEV (reference sequence). The CDR3 DNA reads as TGTGCCAGCAGTCCTATTAGGACAGGGAACTACGAGCAGTACTTC. Translating gives CASSPIRTGNYEQYF.

CDR3 amino acids: CASSEVQGNYGYTF. The CDR3 DNA sequence: TGTGCCAGCAGTGAGGTACAGGGGAACTATGGCTACACCTTC. This chain uses TRBV2 with TRBJ1-2, with 7 nucleotides matching TRBD1. The CDR3 is 14 amino acids. Germline lookup yields CDR1 SNHLY and CDR2 FYNNEI. Trimming cost V 3 bases and J 2 bases; bases outside gene matches: 3.

This clone was counted a single time. The chain employs TRBV18 and TRBJ1-3; TRBD1 is a possible D gene (6 bases). Per the germline V gene, CDR1 is KGHSH and CDR2 is LQKENI. The CDR3 is 15 residues long. Between the trimmed V and J ends, which lost 1 base and 4 bases, there was a span of 11 bases. The chain's CDR3 is CASSPQQGTGNTIYF. The CDR3 DNA sequence: TGTGCCAGCTCACCACAACAGGGAACCGGAAACACCATATATTTT.

The genes are TRBV28 and TRBJ1-5; D is possibly TRBD1 (6 bases). The germline CDR1 and CDR2 sequences are MDHEN and SYDVKM. V dropped 1 base and J dropped 6 bases, with 7 bases sitting between them. CDR3 size: 13 residues. CDR3 DNA: TGTGCCAGCAGTTTATTCAGGGGTCAGCCCCAGCATTTT. Translated, it gives CASSLFRGQPQHF.

Worth noting for this clone: Other nucleotide sequences in the sample specify the same CDR3. The chain combines TRBV5-1 with TRBJ2-1; possible D gene TRBD1, 6 bases. The CDR3 contains 15 residues. Looked up from germline, CDR1 is SGHRS and CDR2 is YFSETQ. Trimming took off 4 bases at V and 7 bases at J, with 18 bases between the two ends. This CDR3 reads CASSLGTLSGNEQFF. CDR3 sequence (DNA): TGCGCCAGCAGCCTCGGGACACTCTCGGGGAATGAGCAGTTCTTC.

This CDR3 reads CASSFQREKLFF. The CDR3 DNA sequence: TGTGCCAGCAGCTTCCAGAGGGAAAAACTGTTTTTT. The chain joins TRBV7-2 to TRBJ1-4; D unresolved. Deletions cut 3 bases from V and 8 bases from J, with 7 bases between. There are 12 residues in the CDR3. CDR1 is SGHTA and CDR2 is FQGNSA in the germline V gene.

The rearrangement joins TRBV7-9 to TRBJ2-7, with TRBD1 as a possible D gene (5 bases). Germline V gene data show CDR1 as SEHNR and CDR2 as FQNEAQ (reference sequence). V lost 1 base and J lost 7, with 11 bases in between. The CDR3 extends over 13 amino acids. The CDR3 sequence: CASSLGSRGEQYF. Written as DNA, the CDR3 is TGTGCCAGCAGCTTAGGGAGTAGGGGTGAGCAGTACTTC.

The chain links TRBV30 to TRBJ1-5; 10 nucleotides line up with TRBD1. Per the germline V gene, CDR1 is GTSNPN and CDR2 is SVGIG (reference sequence). The CDR3 sequence is 16 residues long. After removal of 3 bases from V and 5 bases from J, the junction contained 10 bases not matched to a gene. The CDR3 nucleotides read TGTGCCTGGAGCTCATGGGACAGGGGCGCGTATCAGCCCCAGCATTTT. It yields the protein CAWSSWDRGAYQPQHF.

The chain combines TRBV5-1 with TRBJ2-7, with D tentatively TRBD2 (7 bases). This CDR3 is 16 amino acids long. The germline CDR1 and CDR2 sequences are SGHRS and YFSETQ. V shed 4 bases and J shed 9 bases, with 26 bases lying between them. The CDR3 region has the DNA TGCGCCAGCAGCCCCCTCAGGGGAGGTGATAGCGGGTTGCAGTACTTC. Translating it yields CASSPLRGGDSGLQYF.

This clone has a single count. V usage is TRBV5-1 and J usage is TRBJ2-3; TRBD2 matches 7 bases. V shed 2 bases and J 1 base; nucleotides not matched to a gene: 4. Germline lookup yields CDR1 SGHRS and CDR2 YFSETQ. The CDR3 is 15 residues long. Written as DNA, the CDR3 is TGCGCCAGCAGCTTTTCTAGCGGAGGCACAGATACGCAGTATTTT. Protein product: CASSFSSGGTDTQYF.